The 19 T cell receptor beta chains given below trace back to one sample, sequenced in a study of blood T cell repertoires in COVID-19. Sequencing was performed with immunoSEQ multiplex PCR; in TCRdb, only in-frame clones are kept and a portion is missing. The data show about 160,000 clones, with approximately 83% seen just once and roughly 2.9% held by the top ten. Sequencing was carried out using peripheral blood. These TCRs come from an older woman with acute or convalescent COVID-19.

This clone was seen once. The same CDR3 can be traced to other DNA sequences in this sample. The chain uses TRBV5-1 and TRBJ1-1, with D uncertain. The CDR3 consists of 14 residues. The germline V gene has CDR1 SGHRS and CDR2 YFSETQ. Trimming took off 4 bases at V and 5 bases at J, with 15 bases between the two ends. In DNA, the CDR3 is TGCGCCAGCAGCCTGGAGCGTGCGGGGACTGAAGCTTTCTTT. This translates into CASSLERAGTEAFF.

V and J are TRBV9 and TRBJ1-2; 7 nucleotides match TRBD1. The CDR3 runs 15 residues. The trim removed 4 bases at V and 4 bases at J, leaving 10 bases unmatched. CDR1 SGDLS and CDR2 YYNGEE come from the germline V gene. The CDR3 loop is CASSTQTGNPYGYTF. The DNA for the CDR3 is TGTGCCAGCAGCACCCAGACAGGGAACCCCTATGGCTACACCTTC.

This chain joins TRBV15 and TRBJ2-7; 7 bases agree with TRBD1. Trimming took 0 bases from V and 5 from J; bases not matched to a gene: 1. Germline V CDR1 and CDR2: LNHNV, YYDKDF (reference sequence). The CDR3 consists of 13 residues. The CDR3 here is CATSRDTGDEQYF. Written as DNA, the CDR3 is TGTGCCACCAGCAGAGATACAGGGGACGAGCAGTACTTC.

The rearrangement joins TRBV5-4 to TRBJ1-4; 8 positions match TRBD1. From germline, CDR1 is SGHNT and CDR2 YYREEE (reference sequence). This CDR3 is built from 14 residues. J was trimmed by 11 bases and V by 2 bases; bases with no gene match: 8. CDR3 sequence (DNA): TGTGCCAGCAGCTTCCGACAGGGGAATCAGAAACTGTTTTTT. As protein: CASSFRQGNQKLFF. Based on the CDR3 plus reference TRBV5-4 and TRBJ1-4, the full variable domain is ETGVTQSPTHLIKTRGQQVTLRCSSQSGHNTVSWYQQALGQGPQFIFQYYREEENGRGNFPPRFSGLQFPNYSSELNVNALELDDSALYLCASSFRQGNQKLFFGSGTQLSVL.

CDR3 in amino acids: CASSYSMGGDEQYF. The CDR3, as DNA: TGTGCCAGCAGTTACTCGATGGGGGGGGACGAGCAGTACTTC. This sequence joins TRBV6-5 and TRBJ2-7; 7 nucleotides match TRBD2. The V segment lost 0 bases and the J segment 5 bases; nucleotides outside the gene matches: 4. Germline loops: CDR1 MNHEY, CDR2 SVGAGI. This CDR3 spans 14 amino acids.

This clone has ten or more counts. The rearrangement joins TRBV2 to TRBJ1-6; 10 bases line up with TRBD1. V gave up 5 bases and J gave up 0 bases; unmatched junction bases: 13. Per germline, CDR1 SNHLY and CDR2 FYNNEI. The CDR3 is made up of 20 amino acids. The CDR3 here is CASSLRDRGPPSSYNSPLHF. The CDR3 DNA sequence: TGTGCCAGCAGTCTACGGGACAGGGGCCCCCCGAGCTCCTATAATTCACCCCTCCACTTT.

The CDR3 coding sequence is TGTGCCAGCTCATCGGACAGGGGTGGGACTGAAGCTTTCTTT. This gives the protein CASSSDRGGTEAFF. The chain joins TRBV18 to TRBJ1-1; TRBD1 matches at 9 bases. Per the germline V gene, CDR1 is KGHSH and CDR2 is LQKENI. CDR3 length: 14 residues. J lost 5 bases, V lost 5 bases, and 6 bases had no gene match.

The rearrangement joins TRBV5-1 to TRBJ2-6, with 7 bases aligning to TRBD1. V lost 0 bases, J lost 3 bases, and 12 bases stayed unmatched. Germline loops: CDR1 SGHRS, CDR2 YFSETQ. This CDR3 has 19 amino acids. DNA of the CDR3: TGCGCCAGCAGCTTGGACGGACAGGCTGCCCGAGATGGGGCCAACGTCCTGACTTTC. Amino acid sequence: CASSLDGQAARDGANVLTF.

This chain joins TRBV3-1 (or the pseudogene TRBV3-2) and TRBJ1-5; 8 nucleotides line up with TRBD1. Germline V lookup: CDR1 LGHDT, CDR2 YNNKEL (reference sequence). CDR3 length: 14 residues. Trimming removed 5 bases from V and 4 bases from J; junction bases left unmatched: 4. This CDR3 is CASSGRQGNQPQHF. DNA of the CDR3: TGTGCCAGCAGCGGCCGACAGGGGAATCAGCCCCAGCATTTT.

The gene calls are TRBV24-1 and TRBJ2-2, with 7 positions matching TRBD1. The ends lost 4 bases at V and 1 base at J; junction bases unmatched: 5. The germline V gene has CDR1 KGHDR and CDR2 SFDVKD. The CDR3 has 16 amino acids. Here the CDR3 DNA reads TGTGCCACCAGTGACACTCGGACAGGGAACACCGGGGAGCTGTTTTTT. Its protein is CATSDTRTGNTGELFF.

The chain uses TRBV11-3 and TRBJ1-1, with a possible D match to TRBD1 (5 bases). CDR3 length equals 13 residues. Trimming removed 5 bases at V and 0 bases at J, with 7 bases between. Germline V gene sequence: CDR1 SGHNT, CDR2 YENEEA. The CDR3, as DNA: TGTGCCAGCAGCCAGGGTGTGAACACTGAAGCTTTCTTT. Residues: CASSQGVNTEAFF.

The chain couples TRBV27 to TRBJ2-3; the match to TRBD1 covers 8 bases. Looked up from germline, CDR1 is MNHEY and CDR2 is SMNVEV (reference sequence). This CDR3 has 15 amino acids. V dropped 8 bases and J dropped 1; count of bases not matched to a gene: 8. CDR3 DNA sequence: TGTGCCAGCCTCCCTTTGGGACAGGGCACAGATACGCAGTATTTT. Its translation: CASLPLGQGTDTQYF.

This chain connects TRBV7-9 to TRBJ1-1; TRBD1 aligns across 7 bases. The J segment lost 3 bases and the V segment lost 5 bases, leaving 6 bases of the junction unmatched. Germline-derived CDR1 and CDR2 are SEHNR and FQNEAQ (reference sequence). The CDR3 is 14 residues long. CDR3 residues: CASSRQGGYTEAFF. DNA for the CDR3: TGTGCCAGCAGCAGACAGGGAGGTTACACTGAAGCTTTCTTT.

The chain has TRBV5-5 and TRBJ1-5; 8 bases are a match to TRBD1. Per the germline V gene, CDR1 is SGHKS and CDR2 is YYEKEE (reference sequence). The CDR3 is 15 amino acids. Losses at the gene ends were 4 bases for V and 5 bases for J; bases not matched to a gene: 8. This chain's CDR3 is CASSPFQGADQPQHF. CDR3 sequence (DNA): TGTGCCAGCAGCCCATTTCAGGGGGCTGATCAGCCCCAGCATTTT. Together with reference TRBV5-5 and TRBJ1-5, the CDR3 gives the full variable domain: DAGVTQSPTHLIKTRGQQVTLRCSPISGHKSVSWYQQVLGQGPQFIFQYYEKEERGRGNFPDRFSARQFPNYSSELNVNALLLGDSALYLCASSPFQGADQPQHFGDGTRLSIL.

The rearrangement links TRBV6-2 or TRBV6-3 to TRBJ1-2, with 7 bases identical to TRBD1. This CDR3 region has 15 residues. Germline-derived CDR1 and CDR2 are MNHEY and SVGEGT. Trimming removed 4 bases from V and 0 bases from J; junction bases left unmatched: 5. CDR3 sequence reads: CASSSPGTANYGYTF. The CDR3 DNA sequence: TGTGCCAGCAGTTCCCCCGGGACAGCTAACTATGGCTACACCTTC.

The chain recombines TRBV2 with TRBJ1-1; D call uncertain. V shed 3 bases and J shed 5 bases, with 10 bases lying between them. Germline V CDR1 and CDR2: SNHLY, FYNNEI. The CDR3 is 13 residues long. The DNA for the CDR3 is TGTGCCAGCAGTGATAATTCGGGAACTGAAGCTTTCTTT. Translating gives CASSDNSGTEAFF.

The J gene is TRBJ2-7, the V gene TRBV27, with 9 bases aligning to TRBD2. The junction had 5 bases not matched to a gene; V was cut back by 2 bases and J by 3 bases. Germline CDR1 MNHEY, CDR2 SMNVEV (reference sequence). The CDR3 runs to 15 residues. The CDR3 here is CASSLGGGGFYEQYF. The CDR3 DNA reads as TGTGCCAGCAGTTTAGGCGGGGGGGGCTTCTACGAGCAGTACTTC.

The rearrangement links TRBV9 to TRBJ2-3; D is ambiguous. The V gene lost 0 bases and the J gene lost 6 bases, with 20 bases spanning the gap. Per the germline V gene, CDR1 is SGDLS and CDR2 is YYNGEE. This CDR3 region has 17 residues. CDR3 region: CASSVGDSGPPRDTQYF. The CDR3 DNA reads as TGTGCCAGCAGCGTAGGAGACTCGGGTCCCCCACGGGATACGCAGTATTTT.

For the CDR3, the DNA is TGTGCCAGCTCACCACCGACAGGGGGCGCCAAGAACACTGAAGCTTTCTTT. This sequence encodes CASSPPTGGAKNTEAFF. The J gene is TRBJ1-1, the V gene TRBV18; 10 positions agree with TRBD1. Germline CDR1 and CDR2: KGHSH and LQKENI. V shed 0 bases, J shed 1 base, and the junction held 5 bases outside the gene matches. This CDR3 region has 17 residues.